The next 30 T cell receptor beta chains were all read from a single sample in a study of blood T cell repertoires in COVID-19 (dated by TCRdb to about 2020). Libraries were built with the immunoSEQ multiplex PCR assay. The clones in this table, taken by TCRdb from immuneACCESS, are in-frame only. Not every clone is retained; where verified, under half of the shortfall comes from an unresolved V gene, and the cause of the rest is unknown. In all, the sample holds 300,000 to 350,000 clones, and roughly 89% of those were seen once. The ten largest clones add up to roughly 3.5% of the sample. The sample consisted of peripheral blood. The receptor set was obtained from a woman between 18 and 29 years old who had recovered from COVID-19.

V usage is TRBV21-1 and J usage is TRBJ1-1. TRBV21-1 is a recognized pseudogene. The CDR3 is 18 amino acids. CDR3 in amino acids: CASSKAWGGRVMNTEAFF. The CDR3 DNA reads as TGTGCCAGCAGCAAAGCCTGGGGTGGGCGGGTCATGAACACTGAAGCTTTCTTT.

The J gene is TRBJ2-2, the V gene TRBV6-6, with D possibly matching TRBD2 (6 bases). Trimming shortened V by 5 bases and J by 3 bases, and 16 bases separated the two germline ends. The CDR3 runs 16 residues. The V gene's germline CDR1 is MNHNY and CDR2 SVGAGI (reference sequence). CDR3 in amino acids: CASSAWGGLDTGELFF. The DNA of the CDR3 is TGTGCCAGCAGTGCGTGGGGAGGCCTGGACACCGGGGAGCTGTTTTTT.

In DNA form, the CDR3 reads TGTGCCAGCAGCTTTAGGGGCAGGGGCACAGATACGCAGTATTTT. This codes for CASSFRGRGTDTQYF. The chain recombines TRBV7-9 with TRBJ2-3; D may be TRBD1 (5 bases). V gave up 3 bases and J gave up 1 base, with 11 bases separating them. The CDR3 runs to 15 residues. The germline V gene has CDR1 SEHNR and CDR2 FQNEAQ (reference sequence).

The V and J genes are TRBV7-2 and TRBJ1-2; D unresolved. Trimming took 2 bases from V and 6 from J, leaving 25 bases between them. CDR3 size: 18 residues. Germline V gives CDR1 SGHTA, CDR2 FQGNSA. The CDR3 region has the DNA TGTGCCAGCAGCTTACGGGATTCTATGGCTACAAGGACGAATGGCTACACCTTC. Translating it yields CASSLRDSMATRTNGYTF.

J is TRBJ2-3 and V is TRBV18; D is unclear. This CDR3 region has 15 residues. The germline V and J ends were trimmed by 6 bases and 0 bases, with 13 bases remaining between them. Looked up from germline, CDR1 is KGHSH and CDR2 is LQKENI. CDR3: CASSPVVPSTDTQYF. DNA of the CDR3: TGTGCCAGCTCCCCCGTTGTTCCCAGCACAGATACGCAGTATTTT.

This clone appeared a single time. The chain couples TRBV10-2 to TRBJ2-2; 16 bases are shared with TRBD2. From germline, CDR1 is WSHSY and CDR2 SAAADI. The V segment lost 2 bases and the J segment 6 bases; nucleotides outside the gene matches: 6. The CDR3 covers 18 residues. This CDR3 is CASSETGLAGGRSGELFF. The DNA for the CDR3 is TGCGCCAGCAGTGAGACGGGACTAGCGGGAGGGCGGTCCGGGGAGCTGTTTTTT.

This clone was picked up one time. This rearrangement joins TRBV30 to TRBJ1-5; tentatively, D is TRBD1 (6 bases). This CDR3 contains 19 residues. V shed 2 bases and J shed 5 bases, with 28 bases lying between them. The germline CDR1 and CDR2 sequences are GTSNPN and SVGIG (reference sequence). The CDR3: CAWSLKIERTGLTDQPQHF. The CDR3 nucleotides are TGTGCCTGGAGTCTTAAAATCGAAAGAACAGGGTTAACGGATCAGCCCCAGCATTTT.

The gene calls are TRBV15 and TRBJ2-7; 9 bases match TRBD2. This CDR3 has 16 amino acids. Per germline, CDR1 LNHNV and CDR2 YYDKDF (reference sequence). V shed 2 bases and J 0 bases; nucleotides not matched to a gene: 5. In DNA form, the CDR3 reads TGTGCCACCAGCAGACGGCAGCGGGAGGACTCCTACGAGCAGTACGTC. It codes for CATSRRQREDSYEQYV.

This clone was observed a single time. V gene TRBV7-9 combines with J gene TRBJ1-2; 8 bases are shared with TRBD1. The CDR3 totals 14 residues. CDR1 is SEHNR and CDR2 is FQNEAQ in the germline V gene (reference sequence). Losses at the gene ends were 7 bases for V and 1 base for J; bases not matched to a gene: 5. The CDR3 DNA is TGTGCCAGCACCGGACAGGGATTTAACTATGGCTACACCTTC. Translating gives CASTGQGFNYGYTF.

This sequence joins TRBV11-3 and TRBJ2-1; 8 bases agree with TRBD1. CDR1 and CDR2 (germline): SGHNT, YENEEA. V was clipped by 5 bases and J by 7 bases; unmatched bases: 7. The CDR3 is made up of 14 amino acids. The CDR3 is CASSKWTGSNEQFF. CDR3 sequence (DNA): TGTGCCAGCAGCAAGTGGACAGGGAGTAATGAGCAGTTCTTC.

Remarks on this clone: This same CDR3 is encoded by further DNA sequences in the sample. The chain has TRBV18 and TRBJ1-2, with 7 nucleotides matching TRBD1. The V and J ends lost 1 base and 2 bases, in that order; junction bases with no gene match: 1. Germline V gene sequence: CDR1 KGHSH, CDR2 LQKENI. The CDR3 sequence is 14 residues long. The CDR3 bases are TGTGCCAGCTCACCACAGGGGGCCAACTATGGCTACACCTTC. It codes for CASSPQGANYGYTF.

This clone was seen a few times. The chain couples TRBV7-7 to TRBJ1-1; 8 nucleotides match TRBD1. Looked up from germline, CDR1 is SSHAT and CDR2 is FNYEAQ (reference sequence). V lost 7 bases to trimming and J lost 0 bases; unmatched junction nucleotides: 7. This CDR3 region has 15 residues. DNA of the CDR3: TGTGCCAGCATCTACAGGGGGTTCATGAACACTGAAGCTTTCTTT. This translates into CASIYRGFMNTEAFF.

The rearrangement links TRBV11-3 to TRBJ1-1; 7 bases align to TRBD1. After removal of 7 bases from V and 1 base from J, the junction contained 6 bases not matched to a gene. In germline, CDR1 is SGHNT, CDR2 YENEEA. The CDR3 is 14 residues long. CDR3 in amino acids: CASTRDRANTEAFF. CDR3 coding DNA: TGTGCCAGCACCAGAGACAGGGCGAACACTGAAGCTTTCTTT.

The chain is built from TRBV18 and TRBJ2-4; TRBD2 agrees at 7 bases. Looked up from germline, CDR1 is KGHSH and CDR2 is LQKENI. Trimming removed 2 bases from V and 8 bases from J; junction bases left unmatched: 9. The CDR3 contains 15 residues. Here the CDR3 reads CASSPERGGNDIQYF. The CDR3 DNA follows: TGTGCCAGCTCACCAGAAAGGGGAGGGAACGACATTCAGTACTTC.

This rearrangement joins TRBV5-1 to TRBJ2-2, with D unclear. Germline V gene lookup returns CDR1 SGHRS and CDR2 YFSETQ. V shed 2 bases and J shed 6 bases, with 11 bases lying between them. This CDR3 comprises 14 residues. This CDR3 reads CASSFGQLSGELFF. The CDR3 DNA reads as TGCGCCAGCAGCTTTGGGCAGCTGTCCGGGGAGCTGTTTTTT.

This chain links TRBV27 with TRBJ2-1, with 7 bases aligning to TRBD2. The germline V gene encodes CDR1 MNHEY and CDR2 SMNVEV (reference sequence). J gave up 2 bases and V 6 bases, and 4 bases lay outside the gene matches. The CDR3 has 14 amino acids. CDR3 residues: CASRREPTYNEQFF. CDR3 coding DNA: TGTGCCAGCAGGCGGGAGCCCACCTACAATGAGCAGTTCTTC.

V and J are TRBV9 and TRBJ2-1; D is unclear. Trimming stripped 0 bases from V and 0 bases from J, with 13 bases between. The germline V gene encodes CDR1 SGDLS and CDR2 YYNGEE. This CDR3 is built from 17 residues. Here the CDR3 reads CASSVAAVPTSYNEQFF. In nucleotides, the CDR3 is TGTGCCAGCAGCGTAGCGGCGGTTCCCACCTCCTACAATGAGCAGTTCTTC.

The rearrangement links TRBV6-2 or TRBV6-3 to TRBJ1-5; D is uncertain. The germline V gene has CDR1 MNHEY and CDR2 SVGEGT. Trimming left V 5 bases short and J 1 base short, with 9 bases between. This CDR3 spans 14 amino acids. Here the CDR3 reads CASSDTDSNQPQHF. In DNA, the CDR3 is TGTGCCAGCAGTGACACAGACAGCAATCAGCCCCAGCATTTT.

There are a few counts of this clone. The CDR3 DNA follows: TGTGCCAGCAGTCCTCGACAGGGCTATGGCTACACCTTC. The encoded protein is CASSPRQGYGYTF. The genes are TRBV27 and TRBJ1-2, with 7 bases matching TRBD1. There are 13 residues in the CDR3. The V gene end was trimmed by 5 bases and the J gene end by 4 bases; junction bases not matched to a gene: 4. Germline values: CDR1 MNHEY, CDR2 SMNVEV (reference sequence).

This rearrangement joins TRBV3-1 (or the pseudogene TRBV3-2) to TRBJ1-2, with 9 bases that match TRBD1. The V gene's germline CDR1 is LGHDT and CDR2 YNNKEL (reference sequence). The CDR3 consists of 16 residues. J lost 4 bases, V lost 0 bases, and 6 bases had no gene match. The CDR3 region is CASSQDGGTGSYGYTF. CDR3 coding DNA: TGTGCCAGCAGCCAAGATGGGGGGACAGGGTCCTATGGCTACACCTTC.

This chain links TRBV24-1 with TRBJ1-2, with 10 positions matching TRBD1. Trimming at V came to 3 bases and at J to 6 bases, leaving 15 bases not matched to a gene. Germline CDR1 is KGHDR and CDR2 is SFDVKD. This CDR3 comprises 18 residues. The CDR3 protein is CATSDGTGTGERPHGYTF. Written as DNA, the CDR3 is TGTGCCACCAGTGATGGCACCGGGACAGGGGAAAGGCCCCATGGCTACACCTTC.

The rearrangement uses TRBV27 and TRBJ1-5; 9 bases map to TRBD1. The V and J ends lost 4 bases and 2 bases, in that order; junction bases with no gene match: 9. CDR3 length: 17 residues. From germline, CDR1 is MNHEY and CDR2 SMNVEV (reference sequence). The CDR3 region has the DNA TGTGCCAGCAGTTCCCGGACAGGGGCTGGTGGCAATCAGCCCCAGCATTTT. Protein: CASSSRTGAGGNQPQHF.

This clone was found once. The J gene is TRBJ2-1, the V gene TRBV5-1; D perhaps matches TRBD2 (5 bases). Trimming took off 4 bases at V and 8 bases at J, with 16 bases between the two ends. Germline values: CDR1 SGHRS, CDR2 YFSETQ. The CDR3 runs to 14 residues. Here the CDR3 reads CASSRGPSDHEQFF. CDR3 coding DNA: TGCGCCAGCAGCAGAGGGCCCTCGGACCATGAGCAGTTCTTC. The full variable domain, its missing parts supplied by reference TRBV5-1 and TRBJ2-1, is KAGVTQTPRYLIKTRGQQVTLSCSPISGHRSVSWYQQTPGQGLQFLFEYFSETQRNKGNFPGRFSGRQFSNSRSEMNVSTLELGDSALYLCASSRGPSDHEQFFGPGTRLTVL.

The V and J genes are TRBV29-1 and TRBJ2-3; 7 bases match TRBD1. The V and J ends lost 4 bases and 1 base, in that order; junction bases with no gene match: 11. CDR3 size: 16 residues. Germline V gene lookup returns CDR1 SQVTM and CDR2 ANQGSEA. The DNA for the CDR3 is TGCAGCGTTGTTTACAGGGGCTCTTTTGGCACAGATACGCAGTATTTT. Its protein is CSVVYRGSFGTDTQYF.

The rearrangement uses TRBV6-2 or TRBV6-3 and TRBJ1-2; D is unresolved. Germline values: CDR1 MNHEY, CDR2 SVGEGT. The V gene lost 2 bases and the J gene lost 4 bases, with 8 bases spanning the gap. The CDR3 consists of 13 residues. This CDR3 is CASSYMEFYGYTF. The CDR3, as DNA: TGTGCCAGCAGTTACATGGAGTTCTATGGCTACACCTTC.

This rearrangement joins TRBV5-5 to TRBJ2-7, with 9 bases fitting TRBD1. The V gene's germline CDR1 is SGHKS and CDR2 YYEKEE (reference sequence). The CDR3 has 14 residues. The trim removed 4 bases at V and 5 bases at J, leaving 7 bases unmatched. Here the CDR3 reads CASSPGQGVHEQYV. The CDR3 DNA reads TGTGCCAGCAGCCCGGGACAGGGCGTCCACGAGCAGTACGTC.

V usage is TRBV6-5 and J usage is TRBJ1-1, with D unclear. Trimming took off 6 bases at V and 6 bases at J, with 14 bases between the two ends. Germline V gene data show CDR1 as MNHEY and CDR2 as SVGAGI. This CDR3 contains 13 residues. CDR3 region: CASRPHGYPEAFF. CDR3 bases: TGTGCCAGCAGACCCCACGGGTACCCTGAAGCTTTCTTT.

The gene calls are TRBV5-1 and TRBJ2-3, with TRBD2 matching 9 bases. V lost 2 bases, J lost 6 bases, and 10 bases stayed unmatched. The CDR3 has 16 amino acids. Germline CDR1 reads SGHRS; CDR2 reads YFSETQ. CDR3 DNA: TGCGCCAGCAGCTTTCACCAGCGGGAGGTTGGGGATACGCAGTATTTT. It is translated as CASSFHQREVGDTQYF.

This rearrangement joins TRBV7-2 to TRBJ2-5, with 9 bases that match TRBD1. J gave up 2 bases and V 5 bases, and 18 bases lay outside the gene matches. The CDR3 sequence is 19 residues long. Germline V gene data show CDR1 as SGHTA and CDR2 as FQGNSA. CDR3 protein: CASSPMTGGKAKTQETQYF. The CDR3 region has the DNA TGTGCCAGCAGCCCCATGACAGGGGGAAAAGCGAAGACGCAAGAGACCCAGTACTTC.

The genes are TRBV11-3 and TRBJ1-3; D unclear. Germline assignment: CDR1 SGHNT and CDR2 YENEEA. V was cut by 1 base and J by 0 bases, with 4 bases left in between. The CDR3 runs to 14 residues. The CDR3 nucleotides read TGTGCCAGCAGCTTAGCCAGCTCTGGAAACACCATATATTTT. Translating it yields CASSLASSGNTIYF.